The clone carrying this TCR beta chain was observed a handful of times. The CDR3 has 12 amino acids. CDR1 is KGHDR and CDR2 is SFDVKD in the germline V gene. V shed 7 bases, J shed 7 bases, and the junction held 2 bases outside the gene matches. Original data processing: Nucleated cell counts were estimated from reference gene primer amplification. Measured with immunoSEQ multiplex PCR; TCRdb has only the in-frame clones, and not every one. V and J calls plus clone size are reproduced from that table; the DNA served to infer D and trimming. The sample shows more than 70,000 clones, 80% to 90% of them seen only once. These data belong to a study of blood T cell repertoires in COVID-19.

Sequencing was performed on peripheral blood. The sequence derives from a man aged 45-65 years with acute or convalescent COVID-19. The rearrangement joins TRBV24-1 to TRBJ1-2; 10 nucleotides match TRBD1. The DNA of the CDR3 is TGTGCCACCAGGGGACAGGGGTCTGGCTACACCTTC. This encodes CATRGQGSGYTF.